This T cell receptor beta chain was sequenced for a study of shared clonotypes between healthy human individuals. The study's findings and limits: The study sampled only blood, and tissue repertoires likely differ.

Worth noting for this clone: No antigen is known for it.

V lost 0 bases and J lost 6, with 6 bases in between. The CDR3 contains 12 residues. The germline gives CDR1 MNHNY, CDR2 SVGAGI (reference sequence). The assay was immunoSEQ multiplex PCR, and TCRdb's table has in-frame clones only and misses some. Here the sample spans some 510,000 clones, approximately 79% being singletons. This receptor was identified in a woman between 35 and 50 years old in good health. Some clones in this sample may be carry-over from other donors' samples. This chain joins TRBV6-6 and TRBJ2-7; no firm D call. Sequencing was carried out using PBMCs. CDR3 region: CASSYSLSEQYF. The CDR3 DNA reads as TGTGCCAGCAGTTACTCGCTGTCCGAGCAGTACTTC.